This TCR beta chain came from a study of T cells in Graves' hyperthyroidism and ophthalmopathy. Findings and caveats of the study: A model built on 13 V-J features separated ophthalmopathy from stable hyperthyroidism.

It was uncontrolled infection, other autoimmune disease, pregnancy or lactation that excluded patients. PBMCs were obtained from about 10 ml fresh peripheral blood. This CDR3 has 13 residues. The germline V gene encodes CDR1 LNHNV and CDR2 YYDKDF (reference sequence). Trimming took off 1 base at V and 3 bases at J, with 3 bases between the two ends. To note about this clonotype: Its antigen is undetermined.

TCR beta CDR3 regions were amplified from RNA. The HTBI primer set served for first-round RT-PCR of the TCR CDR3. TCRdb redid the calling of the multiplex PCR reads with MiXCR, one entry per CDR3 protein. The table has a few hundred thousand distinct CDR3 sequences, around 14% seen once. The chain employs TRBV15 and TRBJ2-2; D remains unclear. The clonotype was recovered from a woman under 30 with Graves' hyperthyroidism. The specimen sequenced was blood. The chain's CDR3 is CATSRADTGELFF. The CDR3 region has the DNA TGTGCCACCAGCAGAGCAGACACCGGGGAGCTGTTTTTT.